Listed here is a single TCR beta chain. No antigen is known for it. No base quality values were provided; no much bigger clone lies one nucleotide off. The source of the sample is a study of cytomegalovirus exposure and HLA in healthy donors (dated by TCRdb to about 2017). About the full investigation: In an earlier analysis of 587 of the donors, around 290 Gb of sequence data and 90 million to 120 million unique TCR beta sequences from roughly 190 million T cells were reported. High-throughput TCR immunosequencing, statistical association of individual TCRs with disease status, and machine learning were combined to predict cytomegalovirus infection status. The study aimed to test whether signatures of past pathogen exposure could be identified by cataloging public T cell receptors. The number of typed donors differed by locus: roughly 629-640 for A, B, C, DRB1 and DQB1; 500 to 550 for DQA1; approximately 610 for DPA1; and 400 to 480 for DPB1. HLA typing included class I and class II loci at four-digit resolution. Among some 410 genotyped donors of the cohort, an average of 235,054 unique TCR beta nucleotide sequences were sequenced per donor, roughly a sixth of them non-productive. A later analysis re-analyzed previously published TCR beta repertoires from roughly 600 donors and added high-resolution HLA genotyping to study TCR occurrence patterns. Several DR-DQ haplotypes were treated as single units for association and clustering because of strong linkage in the cohort. An earlier analysis of approximately 630 of the donors applied high-throughput TCR beta sequencing to assess whether each TCR beta V gene segment acted as functional or pseudogenic. A separate validation cohort of roughly 130 different subjects was used in addition to the roughly 670-subject first cohort. Every discovery cohort repertoire had been produced on one sequencing platform. The study profiled the T cell repertoires of fewer than 850 subjects by immunosequencing and related them to cytomegalovirus serostatus. An early release that covered some 630 HLA-typed donors contained approximately 300 gigabases of sequencing data and tens of millions of unique TCR sequences. A later genetic analysis used genome-wide SNP genotypes for about three fifths of the 666 donors, treating that subset as a discovery cohort. Donor age, sex, ethnicity and CMV serostatus were collected together with the repertoire data. The genetic ancestry cluster associated with self-reported Caucasian donors included roughly four fifths of the roughly 380 genotyped donors. Rather than using new phenotypic data, the later analysis identified candidate immune exposures from TCR beta sequences and from how often those sequences occurred across donors. Overall study results and their limits: V-gene and J-gene trimming of TCR beta chains was associated with a missense DCLRE1C variant in a later genetic analysis, and the association was replicated in an independent cohort. In a later analysis, several top co-occurrence clusters were reported to appear linked to parvovirus B19, influenza, CMV and Epstein-Barr virus. A further reported finding was that TCR beta sequences accurately predicted the HLA-A and HLA-B alleles for most subjects in the first cohort. Because some donors lacked HLA typing at each locus, the association tests relied only on the typed subset. The classifier was reported to diagnose cytomegalovirus status with high specificity and sensitivity in both the original and validation cohorts. Assigning TCR associations to individual alleles was difficult when HLA alleles, especially DR and DQ, strongly co-occurred. Presence/absence analyses assumed roughly uniform sequencing depth across donors, an assumption that may not hold. A later analysis found that most CMV-associated TCR beta chains appeared HLA-restricted, with HLA associations seemingly driven largely by CMV exposure. The study gave a list of some 150 TCR beta chains associated with cytomegalovirus. Because counts were too low, roughly 18 rarely observed V segments, including chromosome 9 orphons, were left out of the earlier analysis of about 500 of the donors. In a later genetic analysis, fewer N-insertions in productive TCRs were reported among donors in an Asian-associated ancestry cluster than the 666-donor mean. Because the 87-base-pair reads could not distinguish some IMGT-functional V segments, including TRBV6-2 and TRBV6-3, those segments were excluded. Across donors, most TCR sequences were observed very rarely, whereas some public TCRs were present in many individuals. Three of the identified cytomegalovirus-associated TCR beta chains were confirmed in vitro to be specific for cytomegalovirus antigens. Specific HLA alleles were associated with roughly 16,000 TCR beta sequences at a false discovery rate of 0.05 in a later analysis. In a later analysis, HLA-associated TCR beta chains were found to be more clonally expanded and to have lower generation probabilities than equally common non-associated chains. Immune exposure information for the cohort was limited to CMV serostatus. This cohort had only TCR beta chains sequenced, and the lack of alpha or paired-chain data limited which features could be detected. In an earlier analysis of around 600 of the donors, most TCR beta V segments appeared in productive rearrangements about 87% or about 30% of the time, broadly matching IMGT annotations. A group of highly shared sequence variants was considered likely to be a technical artifact of the sequencing pipeline. The authors suggested that the approach could potentially be generalized to other disease states and immunological phenotypes. Linkage disequilibrium might explain the correlated functional status among segregating V segments, but an unknown experimental factor could not be ruled out. According to a later analysis, TCR association rates differed among HLA loci, with DRB1 alleles showing the most associated TCRs and HLA-C alleles showing the fewest.

The CDR3 runs 14 residues from the cysteine to the phenylalanine. The only DNA kept is the CDR3, 42 bases in frame from the first base. V trim: 5 bases; J trim: 9 bases; unmatched bases: 8. Looking up the germline V gene yields CDR1 MRHNA and CDR2 SNTAGT. The cohort consisted of 600 to 700 healthy bone marrow donors. At the time of sampling, every cohort member was nominally healthy, though immune exposures that went unrecorded were likely present. The donor was CMV seronegative and belonged to the group of 352 seronegative cohort members. A peripheral blood sample was collected from each donor, and TCR beta sequencing was performed on peripheral blood mononuclear cells. The Qiagen DNeasy Blood Extraction Kit was used to extract genomic DNA from the blood cell samples. Library preparation employed the immunoSEQ multiplex PCR assay. A mixture of 60 forward primers for TCR Vbeta segments and 13 reverse primers for TCR Jbeta segments was used in the multiplex PCR. A multiplex PCR assay on genomic DNA amplified the CDR3 region of rearranged TCR beta genes. The amplified TCR beta libraries were sequenced on the Illumina HiSeq System as 87-base-pair reads. From the authors' description of their analysis: A later analysis tallied 70 million to 100 million unique TCR beta chains across the 666 repertoires, and some 10 million of those chains were shared by two or more donors. A nearest-neighbor algorithm error-corrected the raw reads and collapsed the reads into unique sequences, merging closely related sequences to remove PCR and sequencing errors. CDR3 sequences were aligned to IMGT reference sequences to assign V, D and J gene segments. Each retained sequence needed at least a six-nucleotide match to both a V gene segment and a J gene segment. Rearrangements were classified as productive when the CDR3 lacked stop codons and remained in frame with V and J, and all other rearrangements were classified as non-productive. Following IMGT convention, CDR3 was defined as the stretch from the second conserved V-encoded cysteine to the conserved J-encoded phenylalanine. The earlier analysis of fewer than 750 of the donors excluded sequences that lacked an unambiguous match to a single V gene segment. An earlier analysis of 587 of the donors called V segments functional above 56.7% productive rearrangements and segregating when the between-donor standard deviation exceeded 5%. A statistical classification framework was built for diagnosing cytomegalovirus status from the catalog of TCR beta chain sequences. In a later analysis, V and J genes were assigned by comparing TCR nucleotide sequences against IMGT/GENE-DB human TR gene sequences. In a later analysis, CDR3 sequences and most-parsimonious VDJ recombination scenarios were assigned using the TCRdist pipeline. In a later analysis, each TCR beta chain was defined by its CDR3 amino acid sequence together with its V-gene family, and reads lacking a unique V-gene family were excluded. In a later analysis, fewer than 600 highly shared, low-generation-probability nucleotide sequences were removed to address suspected cross-contamination and a sequencing artifact. In a later analysis, a clonal expansion index was calculated for each public chain from normalized within-repertoire ranks of inferred template counts. A later analysis computed generation probabilities with a VDJ recombination model fitted to out-of-frame rearrangements, and checked the results against IGoR. In a later analysis, TCR-TCR, TCR-HLA and TCR-CMV co-occurrence was scored with hypergeometric tests, and a repertoire-size bias correction was applied to TCR pairs. A later analysis estimated false discovery rates by permuting HLA or CMV assignments 20 times. In a later analysis, co-occurring TCRs were grouped using DBSCAN, with TCRdist sequence similarity added in when clustering inside HLA-allele-positive subsets. For co-occurrence clustering, repertoires with fewer than 30,000 or more than 120,000 public chains were excluded, along with about five repertoires with anomalous nucleotide sharing. In TCRdb, the immuneACCESS table is reduced to in-frame sequences with V and J assigned. These tables do not hold every clone; where another copy was compared, an unresolved V gene accounts for under half, and the others remain unexplained. V, J and clone size were drawn from that table, and D and trimming were deduced from the DNA. The sample table shows some 120,000 clones, and roughly 83% are seen once. The ten most abundant clones make up 2% to 2.5% of the sample.

This TCR came from a man between 18 and 35 years old in good health and CMV-seronegative. Recombination linked TRBV6-4 to TRBJ2-2, with 8 bases matching TRBD2. The specimen sequenced was PBMCs. CDR3 loop: CASSSSSGTRELFF. The nucleotide sequence is given as TGTGCCAGCAGTTCGAGTAGCGGGACGAGGGAGCTGTTTTTT.